The source of this T cell receptor (beta chain) is a study of T cells after yellow fever vaccination. This CDR3 has 18 amino acids. Germline V gene lookup returns CDR1 SGHAT and CDR2 FQDESV (reference sequence). Trimming left V 1 base short and J 0 bases short, with 17 bases between. TCRdb reprocessed the 5' RACE reads via MiXCR and lists one record per CDR3 protein. The sample comprises about 360,000 distinct CDR3 sequences, more than 5.5% of which are singletons, and 15% rests with the top ten. Sequenced material: PBMCs, taken 5 days after the yellow fever booster vaccination. The gene calls are TRBV11-1 and TRBJ2-3; D may be TRBD2 (5 bases). The clonotype was recovered from a man younger than 40 who received the YFV17D yellow fever vaccine. The CDR3 protein is CASSLVMEVTSSTDTQYF. The CDR3 DNA sequence: TGTGCCAGCAGCTTAGTAATGGAGGTCACCTCTAGCACAGATACGCAGTATTTT. The variable domain in full, completed from reference TRBV11-1 and TRBJ2-3, reads EAEVAQSPRYKITEKSQAVAFWCDPISGHATLYWYRQILGQGPELLVQFQDESVVDDSQLPKDRFSAERLKGVDSTLKIQPAELGDSAMYLCASSLVMEVTSSTDTQYFGPGTRLTVL.